This T cell receptor (beta chain) was captured by sequencing in a study of T cell changes during pregnancy in multiple sclerosis. The CDR3 runs to 16 residues. Deletions cut 3 bases from V and 5 bases from J, with 14 bases between. CDR1 and CDR2 (germline): LNHDA, SQIVND (reference sequence). Clones were read by immunoSEQ multiplex PCR, and TCRdb kept only the in-frame ones, dropping some. This table has 41,000 or so clones, 90% appearing once. Sequenced here: CD8+ T cells from peripheral blood mononuclear cells, sampled in the third trimester of pregnancy. The clonotype was recovered from a female donor with multiple sclerosis, enrolled in a pregnancy study. The J gene is TRBJ1-6, the V gene TRBV19; possibly TRBD1 for D (5 bases). CDR3 region: CASSMAPTENNSPLHF. CDR3 DNA: TGTGCCAGTAGTATGGCCCCGACAGAGAATAATTCACCCCTCCACTTT.